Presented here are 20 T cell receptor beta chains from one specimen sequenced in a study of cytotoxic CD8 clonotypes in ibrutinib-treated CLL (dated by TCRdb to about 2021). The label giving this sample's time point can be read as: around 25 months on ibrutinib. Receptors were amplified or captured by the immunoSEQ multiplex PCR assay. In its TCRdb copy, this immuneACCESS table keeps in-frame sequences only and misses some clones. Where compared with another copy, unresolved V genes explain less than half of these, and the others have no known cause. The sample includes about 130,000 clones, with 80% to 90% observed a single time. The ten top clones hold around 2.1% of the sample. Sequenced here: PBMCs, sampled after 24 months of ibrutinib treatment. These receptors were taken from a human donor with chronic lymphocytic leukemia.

CDR3 in amino acids: CASGAEAFF. DNA for the CDR3: TGTGCCAGTGGTGCTGAAGCTTTCTTT. This chain links TRBV19 with TRBJ1-1, with D unresolved. This CDR3 is 9 amino acids long. Germline CDR1 reads LNHDA; CDR2 reads SQIVND (reference sequence). Trimming shortened V by 8 bases and J by 6 bases, and 4 bases separated the two germline ends.

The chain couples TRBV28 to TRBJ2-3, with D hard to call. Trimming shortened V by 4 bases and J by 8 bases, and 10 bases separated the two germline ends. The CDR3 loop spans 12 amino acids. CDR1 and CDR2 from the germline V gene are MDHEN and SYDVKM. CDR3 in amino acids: CASSSSTGTQYF. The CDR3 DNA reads TGTGCCAGCAGTTCCTCCACGGGTACGCAGTATTTT.

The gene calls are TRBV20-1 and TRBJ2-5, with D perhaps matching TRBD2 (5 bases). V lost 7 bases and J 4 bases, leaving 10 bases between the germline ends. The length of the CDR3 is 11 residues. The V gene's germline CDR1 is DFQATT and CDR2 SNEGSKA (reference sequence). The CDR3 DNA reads TGCAGTGAGCTAGCAGCAGAGACCCAGTACTTC. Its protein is CSELAAETQYF.

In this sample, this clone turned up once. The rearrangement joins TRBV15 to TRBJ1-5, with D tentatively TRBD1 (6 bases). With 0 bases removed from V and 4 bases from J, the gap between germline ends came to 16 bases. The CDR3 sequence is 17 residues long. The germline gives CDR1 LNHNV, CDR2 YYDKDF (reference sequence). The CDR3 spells CATSRDVGGLGNQPQHF. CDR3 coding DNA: TGTGCCACCAGCAGAGATGTTGGGGGGCTAGGGAATCAGCCCCAGCATTTT.

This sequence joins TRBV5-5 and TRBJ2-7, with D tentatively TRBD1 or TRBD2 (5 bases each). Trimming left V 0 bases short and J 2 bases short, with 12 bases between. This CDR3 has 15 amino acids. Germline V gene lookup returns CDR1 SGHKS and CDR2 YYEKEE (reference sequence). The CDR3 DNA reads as TGTGCCAGCAGCTTGGCTGGGGGAAAGCCCTACGAGCAGTACTTC. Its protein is CASSLAGGKPYEQYF.

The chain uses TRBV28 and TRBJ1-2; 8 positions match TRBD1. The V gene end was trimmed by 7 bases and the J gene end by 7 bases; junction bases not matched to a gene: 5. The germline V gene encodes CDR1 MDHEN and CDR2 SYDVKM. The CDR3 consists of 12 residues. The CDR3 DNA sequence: TGTGCCAGCACCCGGGACAGGCTTGGCTACACCTTC. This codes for CASTRDRLGYTF.

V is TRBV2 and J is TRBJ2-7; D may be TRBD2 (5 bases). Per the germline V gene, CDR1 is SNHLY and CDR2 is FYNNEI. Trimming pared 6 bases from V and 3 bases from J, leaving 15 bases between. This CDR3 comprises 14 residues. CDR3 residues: CASRDRAGGYEQYF. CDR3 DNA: TGTGCCAGCAGGGATAGGGCAGGAGGCTACGAGCAGTACTTC.

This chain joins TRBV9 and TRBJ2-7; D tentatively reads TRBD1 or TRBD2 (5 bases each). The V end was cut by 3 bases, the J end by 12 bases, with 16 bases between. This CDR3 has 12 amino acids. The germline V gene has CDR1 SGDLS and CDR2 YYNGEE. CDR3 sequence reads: CASSEWDQPPYF. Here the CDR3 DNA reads TGTGCCAGCAGCGAATGGGACCAACCCCCGTACTTC.

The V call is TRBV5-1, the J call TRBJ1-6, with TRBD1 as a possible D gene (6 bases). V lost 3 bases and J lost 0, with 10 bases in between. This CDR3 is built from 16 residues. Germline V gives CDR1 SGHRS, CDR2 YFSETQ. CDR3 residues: CASSSRGGSYNSPLHF. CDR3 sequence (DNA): TGCGCCAGCAGCTCCAGAGGGGGCTCCTATAATTCACCCCTCCACTTT.

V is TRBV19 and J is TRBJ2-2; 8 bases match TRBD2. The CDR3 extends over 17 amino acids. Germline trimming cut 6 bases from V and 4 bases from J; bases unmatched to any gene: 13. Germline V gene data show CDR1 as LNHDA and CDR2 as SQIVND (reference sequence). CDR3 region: CASRPFRAGASTGELFF. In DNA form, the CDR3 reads TGTGCCAGTAGACCATTCCGAGCGGGGGCGTCCACCGGGGAGCTGTTTTTT.

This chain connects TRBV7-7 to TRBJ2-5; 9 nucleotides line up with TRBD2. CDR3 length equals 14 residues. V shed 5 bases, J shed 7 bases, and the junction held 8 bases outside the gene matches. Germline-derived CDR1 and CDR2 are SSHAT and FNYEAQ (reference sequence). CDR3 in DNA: TGTGCCAGCAGCCCCCGGACAGCGGGAGGGACCCAGTACTTC. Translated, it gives CASSPRTAGGTQYF.

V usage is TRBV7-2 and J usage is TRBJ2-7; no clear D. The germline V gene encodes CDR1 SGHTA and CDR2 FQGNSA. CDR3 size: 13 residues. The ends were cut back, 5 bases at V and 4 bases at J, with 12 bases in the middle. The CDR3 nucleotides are TGTGCCAGCAGCCCCTACGGGCCTTACGAGCAGTACTTC. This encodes CASSPYGPYEQYF.

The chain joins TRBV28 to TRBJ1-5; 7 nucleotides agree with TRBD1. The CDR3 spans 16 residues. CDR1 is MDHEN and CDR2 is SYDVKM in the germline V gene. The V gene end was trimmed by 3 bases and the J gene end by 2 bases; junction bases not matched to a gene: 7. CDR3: CASSLNRGLGNQPQHF. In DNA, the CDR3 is TGTGCCAGCAGTTTGAACAGGGGATTGGGCAATCAGCCCCAGCATTTT.

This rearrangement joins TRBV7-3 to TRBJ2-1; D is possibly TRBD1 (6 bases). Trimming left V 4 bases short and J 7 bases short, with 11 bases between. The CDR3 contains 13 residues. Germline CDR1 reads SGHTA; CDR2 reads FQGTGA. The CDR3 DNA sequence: TGTGCCAGCAGCTCTGGACAGCGGAATGAGCAGTTCTTC. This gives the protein CASSSGQRNEQFF. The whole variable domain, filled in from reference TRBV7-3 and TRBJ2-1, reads GAGVSQTPSNKVTEKGKYVELRCDPISGHTALYWYRQSLGQGPEFLIYFQGTGAADDSGLPNDRFFAVRPEGSVSTLKIQRTERGDSAVYLCASSSGQRNEQFFGPGTRLTVL.

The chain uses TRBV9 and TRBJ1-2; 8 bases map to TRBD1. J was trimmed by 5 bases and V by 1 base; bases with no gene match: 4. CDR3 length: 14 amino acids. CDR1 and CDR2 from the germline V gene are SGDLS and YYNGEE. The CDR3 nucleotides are TGTGCCAGCAGCGTACAGGGGGCGGGGTATGGCTACACCTTC. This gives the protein CASSVQGAGYGYTF.

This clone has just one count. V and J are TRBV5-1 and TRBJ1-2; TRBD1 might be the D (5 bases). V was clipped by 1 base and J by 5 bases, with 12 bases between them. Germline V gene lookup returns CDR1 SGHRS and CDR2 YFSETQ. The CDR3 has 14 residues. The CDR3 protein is CASSLSQGGYGYTF. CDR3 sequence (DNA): TGCGCCAGCAGCTTGAGTCAGGGCGGGTATGGCTACACCTTC.

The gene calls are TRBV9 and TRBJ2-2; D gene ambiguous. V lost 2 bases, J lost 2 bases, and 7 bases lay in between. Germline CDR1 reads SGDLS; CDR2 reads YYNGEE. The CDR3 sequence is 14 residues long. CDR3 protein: CASSVTQNTGELFF. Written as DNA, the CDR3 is TGTGCCAGCAGCGTTACCCAAAACACCGGGGAGCTGTTTTTT. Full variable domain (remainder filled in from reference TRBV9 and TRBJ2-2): DSGVTQTPKHLITATGQRVTLRCSPRSGDLSVYWYQQSLDQGLQFLIQYYNGEERAKGNILERFSAQQFPDLHSELNLSSLELGDSALYFCASSVTQNTGELFFGEGSRLTVL.

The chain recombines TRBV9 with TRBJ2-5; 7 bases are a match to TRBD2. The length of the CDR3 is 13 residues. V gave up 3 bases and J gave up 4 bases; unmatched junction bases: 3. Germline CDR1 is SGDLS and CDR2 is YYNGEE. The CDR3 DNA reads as TGTGCCAGCAGCGGGGACTACACAGAGACCCAGTACTTC. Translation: CASSGDYTETQYF.

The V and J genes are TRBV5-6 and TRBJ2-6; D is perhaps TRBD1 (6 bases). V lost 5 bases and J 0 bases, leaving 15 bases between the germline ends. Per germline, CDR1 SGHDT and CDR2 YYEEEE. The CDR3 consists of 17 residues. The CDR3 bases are TGTGCCAGCAGTTTCGGACAGTCCCACTCTGGGGCCAACGTCCTGACTTTC. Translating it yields CASSFGQSHSGANVLTF.

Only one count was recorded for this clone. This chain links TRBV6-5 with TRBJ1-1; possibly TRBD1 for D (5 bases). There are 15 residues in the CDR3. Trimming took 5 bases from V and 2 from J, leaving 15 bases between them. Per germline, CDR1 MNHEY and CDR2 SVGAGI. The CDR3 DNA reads TGTGCCAGCAGTCCCCCCAGGGCGGGAAACACTGAAGCTTTCTTT. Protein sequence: CASSPPRAGNTEAFF.